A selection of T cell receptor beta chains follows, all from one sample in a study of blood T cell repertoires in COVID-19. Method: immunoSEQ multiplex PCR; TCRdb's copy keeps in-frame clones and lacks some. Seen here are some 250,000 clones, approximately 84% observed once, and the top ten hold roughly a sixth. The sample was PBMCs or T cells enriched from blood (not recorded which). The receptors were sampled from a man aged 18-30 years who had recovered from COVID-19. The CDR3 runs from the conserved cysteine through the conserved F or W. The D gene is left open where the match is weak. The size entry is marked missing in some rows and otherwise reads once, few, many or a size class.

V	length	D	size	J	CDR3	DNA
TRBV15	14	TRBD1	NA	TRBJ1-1	CATSRGQGNTEAFF	TGTGCCACCAGCAGAGGACAGGGGAACACTGAAGCTTTCTTT
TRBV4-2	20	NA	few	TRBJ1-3	CASSQEAPGRGHLGGNTIYF	TGTGCCAGCAGCCAAGAGGCCCCTGGCAGGGGCCACCTAGGAGGAAACACCATATATTTT
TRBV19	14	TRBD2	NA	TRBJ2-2	CASNAGLAAGELFF	TGTGCCAGTAACGCTGGACTAGCTGCCGGGGAGCTGTTTTTT
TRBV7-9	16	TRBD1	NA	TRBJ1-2	CASSLTSTGTEDGYTF	TGTGCCAGCAGCTTAACATCCACCGGGACAGAAGATGGCTACACCTTC
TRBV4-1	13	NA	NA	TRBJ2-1	CASSHSSPNEQFF	TGCGCCAGCAGCCATTCCTCCCCCAATGAGCAGTTCTTC
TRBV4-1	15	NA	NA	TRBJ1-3	CASSHEAPSGNTIYF	TGCGCCAGCAGCCACGAAGCCCCCTCTGGAAACACCATATATTTT
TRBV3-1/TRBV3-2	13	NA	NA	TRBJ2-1	CASSQETRNEQFF	TGTGCCAGCAGCCAAGAGACAAGGAATGAGCAGTTCTTC
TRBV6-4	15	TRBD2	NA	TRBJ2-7	CASSVSRRETYEQYF	TGTGCCAGCAGTGTCAGCAGGCGGGAGACCTACGAGCAGTACTTC
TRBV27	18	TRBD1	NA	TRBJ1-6	CASSPGQGVGSYNSPLHF	TGTGCCAGCAGTCCCGGACAGGGGGTCGGCTCCTATAATTCACCCCTCCACTTT
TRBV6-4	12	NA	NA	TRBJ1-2	CASSDQGNGYTF	TGTGCCAGCAGTGACCAGGGGAACGGCTACACCTTC
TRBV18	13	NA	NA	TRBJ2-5	CASSPQKQETQYF	TGTGCCAGCTCACCCCAGAAACAAGAGACCCAGTACTTC
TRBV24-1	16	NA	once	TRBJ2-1	CATSDFRGSSYNEQFF	TGTGCCACCAGTGATTTTAGGGGGTCTTCCTACAATGAGCAGTTCTTC
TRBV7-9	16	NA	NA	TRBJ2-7	CASSLASGTATYEQYF	TGTGCCAGCAGCTTAGCCTCCGGAACAGCTACCTACGAGCAGTACTTC
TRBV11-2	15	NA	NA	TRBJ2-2	CASRDGGTGTGELFF	TGTGCCAGCAGGGATGGGGGGACGGGTACCGGGGAGCTGTTTTTT
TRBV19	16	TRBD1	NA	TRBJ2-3	CASSVWPGQGIDTQYF	TGTGCCAGTAGTGTCTGGCCGGGACAGGGTATAGATACGCAGTATTTT
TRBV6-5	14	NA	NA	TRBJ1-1	CASSYRGGNTEAFF	TGTGCCAGCAGTTACAGGGGCGGGAACACTGAAGCTTTCTTT
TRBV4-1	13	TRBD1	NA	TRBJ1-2	CASSQAGQGGYTF	TGCGCCAGCAGCCAAGCGGGACAGGGTGGCTACACCTTC
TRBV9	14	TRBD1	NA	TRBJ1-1	CASSLRDRPTEAFF	TGTGCCAGCAGCCTCCGGGACAGGCCCACTGAAGCTTTCTTT
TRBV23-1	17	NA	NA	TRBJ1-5	CASGPRFVFEGWQPQHF	TGCGCCAGCGGACCCCGCTTTGTCTTTGAGGGTTGGCAGCCCCAGCATTTT
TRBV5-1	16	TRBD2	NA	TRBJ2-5	CASSLGASGHQETQYF	TGCGCCAGCAGCTTGGGGGCTAGCGGGCATCAAGAGACCCAGTACTTC
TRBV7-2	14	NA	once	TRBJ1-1	CASSLGGRRSAGFF	TGTGCCAGCAGCTTAGGGGGGAGGCGCTCGGCGGGCTTCTTT
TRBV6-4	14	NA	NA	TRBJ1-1	CASRPGSANTEAFF	TGTGCCAGCAGGCCGGGATCTGCGAACACTGAAGCTTTCTTT